Below are 22 T cell receptor beta chains sequenced from a single sample in a study of control samples from healthy donors and cancer patients. Profiling relied on immunoSEQ multiplex PCR, and the TCRdb table lists in-frame clones only, not all of them. The data show about 130,000 clones, with less than 95% seen just once and 8.5% to 10% held by the top ten. The sample comprised blood. These receptors came from a man aged 18 to 29 in good health.

The rearrangement links TRBV10-1 to TRBJ2-3, with D unresolved. CDR1 and CDR2 from the germline V gene are WNHNN and SYGVQD (reference sequence). CDR3 length: 14 amino acids. V lost 4 bases, J lost 5 bases, and 13 bases lay in between. The CDR3 reads CASSGSIGGDTQYF. The CDR3 region has the DNA TGCGCCAGCAGTGGCTCCATAGGCGGAGATACGCAGTATTTT.

This chain uses TRBV7-2 with TRBJ2-2, with 9 bases lining up with TRBD2. V dropped 5 bases and J dropped 3; count of bases not matched to a gene: 10. The V gene's germline CDR1 is SGHTA and CDR2 FQGNSA. CDR3 length: 17 amino acids. In DNA form, the CDR3 reads TGTGCCAGCAGCCCCCGTGGTAGCGGGGGTTACACCGGGGAGCTGTTTTTT. Protein sequence: CASSPRGSGGYTGELFF. The whole variable domain, filled in from reference TRBV7-2 and TRBJ2-2, reads GAGVSQSPSNKVTEKGKDVELRCDPISGHTALYWYRQSLGQGLEFLIYFQGNSAPDKSGLPSDRFSAERTGGSVSTLTIQRTQQEDSAVYLCASSPRGSGGYTGELFFGEGSRLTVL.

The chain couples TRBV27 to TRBJ2-7, with 9 bases matching TRBD1. There are 14 residues in the CDR3. Trimming removed 6 bases from V and 1 base from J; junction bases left unmatched: 4. Germline V CDR1 and CDR2: MNHEY, SMNVEV (reference sequence). The CDR3 region is CASRRQGESYEQYF. The CDR3 DNA is TGTGCCAGCAGAAGACAGGGGGAGTCCTACGAGCAGTACTTC.

This chain links TRBV6-5 with TRBJ2-3; D call uncertain. This CDR3 is 13 amino acids long. CDR1 MNHEY and CDR2 SVGAGI come from the germline V gene. V was clipped by 6 bases and J by 0 bases, with 7 bases between them. CDR3 sequence (DNA): TGTGCCAGCAGGCTTCCCAGCACAGATACGCAGTATTTT. The encoded protein is CASRLPSTDTQYF.

J is TRBJ2-7 and V is TRBV30, with 8 bases that match TRBD1. The CDR3 loop spans 14 amino acids. Looked up from germline, CDR1 is GTSNPN and CDR2 is SVGIG (reference sequence). V trimming: 0 bases; J trimming: 1 base; junction bases outside the gene matches: 2. CDR3 DNA: TGTGCCTGGAGTGTACAGGGGGGATCCTACGAGCAGTACTTC. Residues: CAWSVQGGSYEQYF.

In this sample, this clone turned up once. This chain links TRBV6-5 with TRBJ1-5; no definite D call. This CDR3 spans 13 amino acids. The germline gives CDR1 MNHEY, CDR2 SVGAGI. V lost 6 bases to trimming and J lost 1 base, with 7 bases between them. In DNA, the CDR3 is TGTGCCAGCAGATTTGGCAGCAATCAGCCCCAGCATTTT. Translated, it gives CASRFGSNQPQHF.

The chain has TRBV11-1 and TRBJ2-3; 8 bases map to TRBD2. The trim removed 3 bases at V and 4 bases at J, leaving 6 bases unmatched. CDR3 size: 15 residues. The germline gives CDR1 SGHAT, CDR2 FQDESV (reference sequence). As DNA, the CDR3 is TGTGCCAGCAGCTTTGCGGGGGGAACGTCAGATACGCAGTATTTT. It specifies CASSFAGGTSDTQYF.

This clone was counted a few times. The V and J genes are TRBV27 and TRBJ2-1, with 8 bases fitting TRBD1. CDR3 length equals 16 residues. Looked up from germline, CDR1 is MNHEY and CDR2 is SMNVEV (reference sequence). Losses at the gene ends were 2 bases for V and 5 bases for J; bases not matched to a gene: 8. Here the CDR3 DNA reads TGTGCCAGCAGTTTAGTTACCGGGACAGGTCACAATGAGCAGTTCTTC. Translating gives CASSLVTGTGHNEQFF.

The chain recombines TRBV19 with TRBJ1-3; 7 bases map to TRBD1. Germline lookup yields CDR1 LNHDA and CDR2 SQIVND (reference sequence). The CDR3 contains 16 residues. The trim removed 7 bases at V and 0 bases at J, leaving 9 bases unmatched. In DNA, the CDR3 is TGTGCCAGTAATATGGACAGGCCCAGCTCTGGAAACACCATATATTTT. It yields the protein CASNMDRPSSGNTIYF.

The chain recombines TRBV12-5 with TRBJ1-5; D is undetermined. This CDR3 contains 13 residues. With 1 base removed from V and 4 bases from J, the gap between germline ends came to 5 bases. Germline CDR1 is LGHNT and CDR2 is FRNRAP. CDR3 coding DNA: TGTGCTAGTGGTTTGGAACCAAATCAGCCCCAGCATTTT. It codes for CASGLEPNQPQHF. Supplemented by reference TRBV12-5 and TRBJ1-5, the full variable domain reads DARVTQTPRHKVTEMGQEVTMRCQPILGHNTVFWYRQTMMQGLELLAYFRNRAPLDDSGMPKDRFSAEMPDATLATLKIQPSEPRDSAVYFCASGLEPNQPQHFGDGTRLSIL.

This chain links TRBV5-1 with TRBJ2-5; TRBD1 matches at 9 bases. The CDR3 runs 14 residues. Per germline, CDR1 SGHRS and CDR2 YFSETQ. With V trimmed by 2 bases and J by 4 bases, 3 bases remained unmatched. The CDR3 DNA follows: TGCGCCAGCAGCTTAACAGGGGGCACAGAGACCCAGTACTTC. This gives the protein CASSLTGGTETQYF.

This clone came up many times. CDR3 amino acids: CASSLEGPQPQHF. Here the CDR3 DNA reads TGTGCCAGCAGTTTAGAAGGGCCCCAGCCCCAGCATTTT. This chain uses TRBV27 with TRBJ1-5; D unclear. This CDR3 is built from 13 residues. Germline V gene data show CDR1 as MNHEY and CDR2 as SMNVEV (reference sequence). Trimming removed 2 bases at V and 7 bases at J, with 9 bases between.

DNA for the CDR3: TGTGCCAGCAGCACGGGGGACAGGGTTTCATACGAGCAGTACTTC. Translation: CASSTGDRVSYEQYF. The chain links TRBV13 to TRBJ2-7; TRBD1 aligns across 9 bases. This CDR3 has 15 residues. The germline CDR1 and CDR2 sequences are PRHDT and FYEKMQ (reference sequence). J lost 4 bases, V lost 5 bases, and 9 bases had no gene match.

V usage is TRBV5-1 and J usage is TRBJ1-3; D is unresolved. Germline CDR1 is SGHRS and CDR2 is YFSETQ. With 4 bases removed from V and 4 bases from J, the gap between germline ends came to 15 bases. This CDR3 has 15 amino acids. The CDR3 nucleotides read TGCGCCAGCAGCCTCCAAGGGATTCTAGGAAACACCATATATTTT. Translated, it gives CASSLQGILGNTIYF.

V gene TRBV5-5 combines with J gene TRBJ1-2; D may be TRBD1 (6 bases). Trimming cost V 5 bases and J 8 bases, with 16 bases left between them. CDR3 length equals 13 residues. CDR1 and CDR2 from the germline V gene are SGHKS and YYEKEE (reference sequence). The CDR3 protein is CASRLAGGRGYTF. The CDR3 DNA sequence: TGTGCCAGCAGACTCGCGGGGGGGCGCGGCTACACCTTC.

The chain carries TRBV6-5 and TRBJ1-6; D unresolved. Germline loops: CDR1 MNHEY, CDR2 SVGAGI. This CDR3 comprises 12 residues. V shed 7 bases and J shed 8 bases, with 9 bases lying between them. CDR3 in DNA: TGTGCCAGCACCGAGGGTGATTCACCCCTCCACTTT. Residues: CASTEGDSPLHF.

This sequence joins TRBV2 and TRBJ1-1; no reliable D call. The germline V gene has CDR1 SNHLY and CDR2 FYNNEI. This CDR3 has 13 residues. Trimming took 6 bases from V and 4 from J, leaving 12 bases between them. The CDR3 spells CASSESPITEAFF. In DNA, the CDR3 is TGTGCCAGCAGCGAGTCTCCGATCACTGAAGCTTTCTTT.

This clone was seen more than once but under ten times. This sequence joins TRBV7-7 and TRBJ2-5, with TRBD1 matching over 8 bases. Germline loops: CDR1 SSHAT, CDR2 FNYEAQ (reference sequence). With 5 bases clipped from V and 4 bases from J, the junction kept 6 bases outside the gene matches. This CDR3 has 14 residues. The CDR3 reads CASSLDRVAETQYF. The DNA of the CDR3 is TGTGCCAGCAGCCTGGACAGGGTGGCAGAGACCCAGTACTTC. The entire variable domain, with the rest obtained from reference TRBV7-7 and TRBJ2-5, is as follows: GAGVSQSPRYKVTKRGQDVTLRCDPISSHATLYWYQQALGQGPEFLTYFNYEAQPDKSGLPSDRFSAERPEGSISTLTIQRTEQRDSAMYRCASSLDRVAETQYFGPGTRLLVL.

In nucleotides, the CDR3 is TGCGCCAGCAGCCACAATTCAGGGTGGGAGCAGTACTTC. Encoded protein: CASSHNSGWEQYF. This chain uses TRBV5-1 with TRBJ2-7, with D possibly TRBD1 on 5 matching bases. CDR3 size: 13 residues. Germline V gene lookup returns CDR1 SGHRS and CDR2 YFSETQ. Trimming took off 4 bases at V and 7 bases at J, with 15 bases between the two ends.

The rearrangement links TRBV7-2 to TRBJ1-1; D not certain. The CDR3 length is 13 residues. Germline V lookup: CDR1 SGHTA, CDR2 FQGNSA. V was cut by 7 bases and J by 7 bases, with 16 bases left in between. The CDR3 is CASTNYPRFEAFF. For the CDR3, the DNA is TGTGCCAGCACCAATTATCCCCGGTTTGAAGCTTTCTTT.

The chain carries TRBV7-9 and TRBJ2-3; D remains unclear. Germline V gives CDR1 SEHNR, CDR2 FQNEAQ (reference sequence). There are 13 residues in the CDR3. With 3 bases removed from V and 2 bases from J, the gap between germline ends came to 6 bases. The CDR3 sequence is CASSFGPTDTQYF. CDR3 nucleotide sequence: TGTGCCAGCAGCTTTGGTCCCACAGATACGCAGTATTTT.

This chain uses TRBV7-9 with TRBJ1-3, with no clear D. The CDR3 contains 16 residues. The V end lost 3 bases, the J end lost 0 bases, and 12 bases lay between the germline ends. The germline CDR1 and CDR2 sequences are SEHNR and FQNEAQ (reference sequence). This chain's CDR3 is CASSFLLTVSGNTIYF. CDR3 DNA sequence: TGTGCCAGCAGCTTTCTCTTAACCGTCTCTGGAAACACCATATATTTT.